The 24 T cell receptor beta chains listed next were all sequenced from one sample in a study of blood T cell repertoires in COVID-19. TCRdb's copy holds only in-frame clones and misses some; the assay was immunoSEQ multiplex PCR. The repertoire holds fewer than 250,000 clones, with 75% to 85% as singletons. The sample consisted of peripheral blood. All receptors come from a human donor in a cohort sampled during active COVID-19.

The chain couples TRBV10-2 to TRBJ2-3, with 8 bases aligning to TRBD2. Trimming took 2 bases from V and 3 from J; bases not matched to a gene: 1. This CDR3 comprises 14 residues. Germline assignment: CDR1 WSHSY and CDR2 SAAADI. The CDR3 protein is CASSESGRTDTQYF. The CDR3 DNA reads TGCGCCAGCAGTGAGAGCGGGAGAACAGATACGCAGTATTTT.

The gene calls are TRBV4-2 and TRBJ2-5; a possible D gene is TRBD2 (6 bases). This CDR3 is built from 16 residues. Looked up from germline, CDR1 is LGHNA and CDR2 is YNFKEQ. The germline V and J ends were trimmed by 0 bases and 2 bases, with 13 bases remaining between them. CDR3 loop: CASSQELAGHQETQYF. CDR3 nucleotide sequence: TGTGCCAGCAGCCAAGAGCTGGCGGGGCATCAAGAGACCCAGTACTTC.

V is TRBV2 and J is TRBJ1-1, with D maybe TRBD1 (5 bases). The CDR3 sequence is 14 residues long. Germline values: CDR1 SNHLY, CDR2 FYNNEI. V was trimmed by 4 bases and J by 2 bases, leaving 11 bases between them. The CDR3 sequence is CASSGAGLNTEAFF. The CDR3 DNA reads as TGTGCCAGCAGTGGCGCGGGGCTAAACACTGAAGCTTTCTTT.

The genes are TRBV30 and TRBJ2-3; 7 positions match TRBD1. The CDR3 has 16 residues. Germline V gives CDR1 GTSNPN, CDR2 SVGIG (reference sequence). The trim removed 0 bases at V and 1 base at J, leaving 7 bases unmatched. The CDR3 spells CAWSVPRGLGTDTQYF. As DNA, the CDR3 is TGTGCCTGGAGTGTACCTAGGGGGCTAGGCACAGATACGCAGTATTTT.

The chain couples TRBV4-1 to TRBJ1-4; 7 nucleotides align to TRBD1. The ends lost 1 base at V and 1 base at J; junction bases unmatched: 0. The germline CDR1 and CDR2 sequences are MGHRA and YSYEKL. This CDR3 has 15 residues. CDR3 coding DNA: TGCGCCAGCAGCCAAGGACAGGGAACTAATGAAAAACTGTTTTTT. Protein product: CASSQGQGTNEKLFF.

In regard to this clone: The same CDR3 also results from other DNA sequences found in this sample. The chain carries TRBV18 and TRBJ1-1, with TRBD1 as a possible D gene (6 bases). Deletions cut 3 bases from V and 1 base from J, with 6 bases between. The germline CDR1 and CDR2 sequences are KGHSH and LQKENI. The CDR3 sequence is 13 residues long. The CDR3 loop is CASSPGQNTEAFF. The CDR3 DNA is TGTGCCAGCTCACCGGGACAGAACACTGAAGCTTTCTTT.

This chain connects TRBV19 to TRBJ2-1, with D perhaps matching TRBD1 (5 bases). Germline CDR1 LNHDA, CDR2 SQIVND (reference sequence). The germline V and J ends were trimmed by 5 bases and 5 bases, with 10 bases remaining between them. The CDR3 runs 13 residues. CDR3 in amino acids: CASSPRTNNEQFF. The CDR3 region has the DNA TGTGCCAGTAGTCCACGGACAAACAATGAGCAGTTCTTC.

The chain is built from TRBV29-1 and TRBJ2-1; 8 positions match TRBD2. The CDR3 is made up of 14 amino acids. The J segment lost 4 bases and the V segment lost 4 bases, leaving 6 bases of the junction unmatched. From germline, CDR1 is SQVTM and CDR2 ANQGSEA. Here the CDR3 reads CSVVVQREYNEQFF. As DNA, the CDR3 is TGCAGCGTTGTAGTCCAGCGGGAGTACAATGAGCAGTTCTTC.

This clone turned up a few times. V usage is TRBV7-6 and J usage is TRBJ2-5; possibly TRBD2 for D (6 bases). From germline, CDR1 is SGHVS and CDR2 FNYEAQ. Trimming removed 6 bases from V and 1 base from J, with 15 bases in between. The CDR3 is made up of 15 amino acids. The CDR3: CASSRGTSIQETQYF. Here the CDR3 DNA reads TGTGCCAGCAGTCGAGGAACTAGCATCCAAGAGACCCAGTACTTC.

A few counts support this clone. This chain uses TRBV7-9 with TRBJ1-6, with D possibly TRBD1 on 6 matching bases. There are 14 residues in the CDR3. The V and J ends lost 3 bases and 9 bases respectively, with 12 bases between them. CDR1 SEHNR and CDR2 FQNEAQ come from the germline V gene (reference sequence). The CDR3 region has the DNA TGTGCCAGCAGCTTGACAGGACAGATTTCACCCCTCCACTTT. It translates to CASSLTGQISPLHF.

This chain joins TRBV7-3 and TRBJ2-7; the D gene is possibly TRBD1 (6 bases). Trimming left V 5 bases short and J 7 bases short, with 12 bases between. CDR1 and CDR2 from the germline V gene are SGHTA and FQGTGA. The CDR3 has 12 amino acids. CDR3 residues: CASSPGVGEQYF. CDR3 sequence (DNA): TGTGCCAGCAGCCCAGGGGTAGGGGAGCAGTACTTC. Variable domain in full (rest from reference TRBV7-3 and TRBJ2-7): GAGVSQTPSNKVTEKGKYVELRCDPISGHTALYWYRQSLGQGPEFLIYFQGTGAADDSGLPNDRFFAVRPEGSVSTLKIQRTERGDSAVYLCASSPGVGEQYFGPGTRLTVT.

The chain is built from TRBV13 and TRBJ1-3, with a possible D match to TRBD1 (5 bases). Per the germline V gene, CDR1 is PRHDT and CDR2 is FYEKMQ (reference sequence). V was shortened by 2 bases and J by 5 bases, with 10 bases between the two germline ends. This CDR3 spans 14 amino acids. The CDR3 DNA follows: TGTGCCAGCAGCTTACGACAGAGTAGAAACACCATATATTTT. Its protein is CASSLRQSRNTIYF.

This chain links TRBV4-2 with TRBJ2-5, with TRBD2 identical over 9 bases. Germline V lookup: CDR1 LGHNA, CDR2 YNFKEQ. J lost 4 bases, V lost 2 bases, and 8 bases had no gene match. The CDR3 is 16 amino acids. In DNA, the CDR3 is TGTGCCAGCAGCCAATCGGCTAGCGGGGAGAGAGAGACCCAGTACTTC. Translation gives CASSQSASGERETQYF.

This chain links TRBV5-1 with TRBJ1-1; D call uncertain. The CDR3 contains 13 residues. CDR1 and CDR2 from the germline V gene are SGHRS and YFSETQ. The V end lost 4 bases, the J end lost 0 bases, and 7 bases lay between the germline ends. CDR3 amino acids: CASSVNMNTEAFF. Written as DNA, the CDR3 is TGCGCCAGCAGCGTGAACATGAACACTGAAGCTTTCTTT.

V usage is TRBV9 and J usage is TRBJ1-6; D perhaps matches TRBD1 (6 bases). V was shortened by 3 bases and J by 8 bases, with 15 bases between the two germline ends. The CDR3 loop spans 15 amino acids. Per the germline V gene, CDR1 is SGDLS and CDR2 is YYNGEE. DNA of the CDR3: TGTGCCAGCAGCGACACAGGGAGAGGGGATTCACCCCTCCACTTT. It specifies CASSDTGRGDSPLHF. The entire variable domain, with the rest obtained from reference TRBV9 and TRBJ1-6, is as follows: DSGVTQTPKHLITATGQRVTLRCSPRSGDLSVYWYQQSLDQGLQFLIQYYNGEERAKGNILERFSAQQFPDLHSELNLSSLELGDSALYFCASSDTGRGDSPLHFGNGTRLTVT.

The genes are TRBV4-1 and TRBJ1-2, with 10 bases fitting TRBD1. J lost 4 bases, V lost 4 bases, and 15 bases had no gene match. CDR3 size: 18 residues. Germline lookup yields CDR1 MGHRA and CDR2 YSYEKL. CDR3 residues: CASSPQYATGGRGYGYTF. As DNA, the CDR3 is TGCGCCAGCAGCCCCCAATACGCGACAGGGGGCAGAGGCTATGGCTACACCTTC.

The rearrangement joins TRBV16 to TRBJ1-5; D gene unclear. The CDR3 has 15 amino acids. V lost 0 bases, J lost 0 bases, and 6 bases lay in between. In germline, CDR1 is KGHSY, CDR2 FQNENV. The CDR3 sequence: CASSQSSNSNQPQHF. The DNA of the CDR3 is TGTGCCAGCAGCCAATCATCTAATAGCAATCAGCCCCAGCATTTT.

V is TRBV5-1 and J is TRBJ1-4; D unclear. Germline CDR1 is SGHRS and CDR2 is YFSETQ. The V and J ends lost 7 bases and 2 bases respectively, with 18 bases between them. This CDR3 comprises 16 residues. In DNA, the CDR3 is TGCGCCAGCTCCCTAGGAGGCACTGGGACTAATGAAAAACTGTTTTTT. Translating gives CASSLGGTGTNEKLFF.

The chain employs TRBV4-1 and TRBJ2-7; weak D call: TRBD1 (6 bases). The CDR3 loop spans 14 amino acids. Trimming removed 6 bases at V and 0 bases at J, with 12 bases between. The V gene's germline CDR1 is MGHRA and CDR2 YSYEKL. The CDR3 region is CASRLRQVSYEQYF. The CDR3 nucleotides read TGCGCCAGCAGACTACGACAGGTCTCCTACGAGCAGTACTTC.

About this clone: Relative to the germline gene, one junction end is altered; a read error may explain this. This sequence joins TRBV12-3 or TRBV12-4 and TRBJ1-2; a possible D gene is TRBD1 (5 bases). There are 11 residues in the CDR3. The CDR3 DNA reads as TGTGCCAGCGGGGCAGGGCATGGCTACATCTTC. Its translation: CASGAGHGYIF.

The chain uses TRBV6-6 and TRBJ1-2, with D possibly being TRBD1 (5 bases). The CDR3 contains 12 residues. V was cut by 5 bases and J by 11 bases, with 15 bases left in between. From germline, CDR1 is MNHNY and CDR2 SVGAGI (reference sequence). The CDR3: CASSPDSVAYTF. CDR3 DNA sequence: TGTGCCAGCAGTCCCGACAGCGTAGCTTACACCTTC.

The rearrangement uses TRBV25-1 and TRBJ1-3, with 8 positions matching TRBD1. V lost 1 base, J lost 3 bases, and 5 bases stayed unmatched. The CDR3 is 16 residues long. Germline CDR1 MGHDK, CDR2 SYGVNS. The CDR3 reads CASSEFQGANGNTIYF. CDR3 bases: TGTGCCAGCAGTGAATTCCAGGGGGCTAATGGAAACACCATATATTTT.

The chain joins TRBV28 to TRBJ1-2, with 8 bases matching TRBD1. V shed 5 bases and J 12 bases; nucleotides not matched to a gene: 14. Germline V gene lookup returns CDR1 MDHEN and CDR2 SYDVKM. This CDR3 comprises 14 residues. CDR3 loop: CASSTPGQAKEDTF. Written as DNA, the CDR3 is TGTGCCAGCAGTACACCGGGACAGGCTAAGGAGGACACCTTC.

The rearrangement uses TRBV7-2 and TRBJ2-1; 8 nucleotides align to TRBD2. The V gene's germline CDR1 is SGHTA and CDR2 FQGNSA. With 5 bases clipped from V and 0 bases from J, the junction kept 3 bases outside the gene matches. The CDR3 runs to 15 residues. CDR3 amino acids: CASSHAGGSYNEQFF. The CDR3 DNA is TGTGCCAGCAGCCATGCGGGGGGCTCCTACAATGAGCAGTTCTTC.